A selection of T cell receptor beta chains follows, all from one sample in a study of T cells after posttransplantation cyclophosphamide. Some clones are missing from TCRdb's copy, which holds only in-frame ones; the method was immunoSEQ multiplex PCR. The data hold 6,900 or so clones, with 65% to 85% observed a single time. The sequencing input was memory CD4+ T cells sorted from blood. The origin of the receptors is a woman in her forties or fifties in good health and a related stem cell transplant donor. The CDR3 runs from the conserved cysteine through the conserved F or W. D genes are given only for firm matches. Clone size is shown for a subset of rows, as once, few, many or a class of expanded clone.

>-|-|TRBJ2-5|TRBV4-3
CASSQARGAVKTQYF
TGCGCCAGCAGCCAAGCTCGGGGGGCCGTGAAGACCCAGTACTTC
>-|-|TRBJ1-2|TRBV10-3
CAISESSRGVGQNYGYTF
TGTGCCATCAGTGAGTCGAGCAGAGGGGTCGGACAGAACTATGGCTACACCTTC
>-|-|TRBJ2-1|TRBV28
CASSSGAYNEQFF
TGTGCCAGCTCTTCCGGGGCCTACAATGAGCAGTTCTTC
>once|TRBD2|TRBJ2-7|TRBV7-8
CASRPLAGVPYEQYF
TGTGCCAGCAGACCCCTAGCGGGAGTCCCCTACGAGCAGTACTTC
>-|TRBD2|TRBJ2-1|TRBV10-3
CAISPGLAGGDEQFF
TGTGCCATCAGTCCCGGACTAGCGGGAGGTGATGAGCAGTTCTTC
>-|-|TRBJ1-1|TRBV30
CAWSATGNTEAFF
TGTGCCTGGAGCGCGACAGGGAACACTGAAGCTTTCTTT
>once|TRBD1|TRBJ1-2|TRBV19
CASIDRVFGYTF
TGTGCCAGTATCGACAGGGTATTTGGCTACACCTTC
>-|TRBD2|TRBJ2-7|TRBV9
CASSVSSGSPYEQYF
TGTGCCAGCAGCGTCTCTAGCGGGAGCCCCTACGAGCAGTACTTC
>once|-|TRBJ1-1|TRBV19
CASSPWGGTEAFF
TGTGCCAGTAGTCCCTGGGGGGGCACTGAAGCTTTCTTT
>-|-|TRBJ2-3|TRBV7-3
CASSRGQPTDTQYF
TGTGCCAGCAGCCGCGGACAGCCCACAGATACGCAGTATTTT
>-|TRBD1|TRBJ2-1|TRBV6-1
CATTDTGGAANEQFF
TGTGCCACCACAGATACAGGGGGCGCTGCTAATGAGCAGTTCTTC
>-|TRBD2|TRBJ2-2|TRBV27
CASSSWSVAGHGELFF
TGTGCCAGCAGTTCCTGGAGCGTAGCGGGGCACGGGGAGCTGTTTTTT
>-|-|TRBJ1-2|TRBV29-1
CSVDGLTSGYTF
TGCAGCGTTGATGGGCTAACGAGTGGCTACACCTTC
>-|TRBD2|TRBJ2-7|TRBV15
CATSPRLAAYEQYF
TGTGCCACCAGCCCTAGGCTAGCGGCCTACGAGCAGTACTTC
>-|-|TRBJ2-1|TRBV6-5
CASTRGTYNEQFF
TGTGCCAGTACCAGGGGAACCTACAATGAGCAGTTCTTC
>few|TRBD1|TRBJ2-7|TRBV7-9
CASSLAEGTGAAYEQYF
TGTGCCAGCAGCTTAGCGGAAGGGACAGGGGCCGCCTACGAGCAGTACTTC
>-|-|TRBJ2-3|TRBV27
CASSLASGTDTQYF
TGTGCCAGCAGTTTGGCTAGCGGCACAGATACGCAGTATTTT
>medium-sized|TRBD2|TRBJ2-2|TRBV6-5
CASSLHSGRTTGELFF
TGTGCCAGCAGTTTGCATAGCGGGAGGACTACCGGGGAGCTGTTTTTT
>-|TRBD1|TRBJ1-1|TRBV6-6
CASSSSGTANTEAFF
TGTGCCAGCAGTTCCTCCGGGACAGCGAACACTGAAGCTTTCTTT
>-|-|TRBJ2-3|TRBV29-1
CSVEDTSGDTQYF
TGCAGCGTTGAAGATACCAGTGGAGATACGCAGTATTTT
>-|TRBD2|TRBJ2-5|TRBV5-6
CASSLVAAGRETQYF
TGTGCCAGCAGCTTGGTGGCAGCGGGGAGGGAGACCCAGTACTTC
>-|TRBD1|TRBJ2-7|TRBV5-5
CASSLGQGRPYEQYF
TGTGCCAGCAGCTTGGGACAGGGGCGACCCTACGAGCAGTACTTC
>-|-|TRBJ2-5|TRBV9
CASSVDRERGYQETQYF
TGTGCCAGCAGCGTAGACAGGGAGAGAGGGTACCAAGAGACCCAGTACTTC
>once|-|TRBJ1-5|TRBV19
CASSPTFQPQHF
TGTGCCAGTAGCCCTACGTTTCAGCCCCAGCATTTT
>-|-|TRBJ1-3|TRBV29-1
CSVERSGAGNTIYF
TGCAGCGTTGAACGGTCCGGGGCTGGAAACACCATATATTTT
>once|-|TRBJ1-5|TRBV7-2
CASSYAGGDQPQHF
TGTGCCAGCAGCTACGCGGGGGGGGATCAGCCCCAGCATTTT
>once|-|TRBJ1-2|TRBV5-1
CASSPYSGGFGYTF
TGCGCCAGCAGCCCATACTCGGGAGGGTTTGGCTACACCTTC
>-|TRBD1|TRBJ2-3|TRBV5-6
CASSSDRVTDTQYF
TGTGCCAGCAGTTCTGACAGGGTCACAGATACGCAGTATTTT
>-|-|TRBJ2-2|TRBV7-9
CASSRNRAGELFF
TGTGCCAGCAGCCGCAACAGGGCCGGGGAGCTGTTTTTT
>-|TRBD1|TRBJ2-7|TRBV19
CASSTDRDRDGLEQYF
TGTGCCAGTAGTACCGACCGGGACAGGGACGGCCTCGAGCAGTACTTC
>-|-|TRBJ2-7|TRBV2
CASSVYGTPSDEQYF
TGTGCCAGCAGTGTTTATGGGACACCGTCCGACGAGCAGTACTTC
>-|-|TRBJ2-7|TRBV9
CASSPNGIYEQYF
TGTGCCAGCAGCCCAAACGGGATCTACGAGCAGTACTTC
>-|-|TRBJ2-1|TRBV29-1
CSVVGGWVGNEQFF
TGCAGCGTTGTAGGGGGTTGGGTGGGCAATGAGCAGTTCTTC
>-|-|TRBJ2-1|TRBV5-4
CASSLSLGGSYNEQFF
TGTGCCAGCAGCTTATCCCTAGGGGGCTCCTACAATGAGCAGTTCTTC
>-|TRBD2|TRBJ2-5|TRBV28
CASSLAGGPRETQYF
TGTGCCAGCAGTTTAGCGGGAGGGCCTCGGGAGACCCAGTACTTC
>-|-|TRBJ2-7|TRBV9
CASSFDTGKGEQYF
TGTGCCAGCAGCTTCGACACCGGGAAGGGAGAGCAGTACTTC
>-|-|TRBJ2-3|TRBV7-9
CASSSVQGYSDTQYF
TGTGCCAGCAGCTCGGTCCAGGGCTATTCAGATACGCAGTATTTT
>few|TRBD2|TRBJ2-7|TRBV28
CASNREGTLSYEQYF
TGTGCCAGCAATAGGGAGGGAACACTTTCCTACGAGCAGTACTTC
>-|-|TRBJ1-5|TRBV2
CASSTGQPGQPQHF
TGTGCCAGCAGCACCGGACAGCCAGGTCAGCCCCAGCATTTT
>-|TRBD2|TRBJ2-1|TRBV4-3
CASSLSIGSGDEQFF
TGCGCCAGCAGCTTAAGCATCGGGAGCGGGGATGAGCAGTTCTTC
>medium-sized|-|TRBJ2-6|TRBV6-1
CASRGAASGANVLTF
TGTGCCAGCAGGGGGGCGGCCTCTGGGGCCAACGTCCTGACTTTC
>-|-|TRBJ1-1|TRBV18
CASSPLNVNTEAFF
TGTGCCAGCTCACCCCTAAACGTGAACACTGAAGCTTTCTTT
>once|TRBD2|TRBJ2-7|TRBV28
CASSLPSGGSYEQYF
TGTGCCAGCAGTTTGCCTAGCGGAGGCTCCTACGAGCAGTACTTC
>-|TRBD1|TRBJ1-1|TRBV9
CASSAQGGGTEAFF
TGTGCCAGCAGCGCACAGGGGGGGGGAACTGAAGCTTTCTTT
>-|TRBD1|TRBJ1-2|TRBV27
CASSTGPYGYTF
TGTGCCAGTTCGACAGGGCCCTATGGCTACACCTTC
>-|-|TRBJ2-1|TRBV30
CACPKRASSNEQFF
TGTGCCTGCCCCAAGAGGGCTAGCAGTAATGAGCAGTTCTTC
>-|-|TRBJ2-2|TRBV9
CASSVGWSTGELFF
TGTGCCAGCAGCGTAGGATGGAGTACCGGGGAGCTGTTTTTT
>-|-|TRBJ1-6|TRBV19
CASSALQGSGSPLHF
TGTGCCAGTAGTGCCCTGCAGGGCTCCGGTTCACCCCTCCACTTT
>-|TRBD1|TRBJ1-1|TRBV19
CASSLRGANTEAFF
TGTGCCAGTAGCCTCAGGGGGGCGAACACTGAAGCTTTCTTT
>-|TRBD1|TRBJ2-1|TRBV2
CASSTTGAPPFF
TGTGCCAGCAGTACTACAGGGGCCCCCCCCTTCTTC
>-|TRBD1|TRBJ1-1|TRBV7-9
CASTWTGRGTEAFF
TGTGCCAGCACCTGGACAGGGAGAGGCACTGAAGCTTTCTTT
>-|-|TRBJ1-1|TRBV6-5
CASSDEGVFAFF
TGTGCCAGCAGTGATGAGGGGGTATTCGCTTTCTTT
>-|-|TRBJ2-2|TRBV28
CASSLSRPLGGLFF
TGTGCCAGCAGTTTATCTCGCCCTTTAGGGGGGCTGTTTTTT
>-|TRBD1|TRBJ2-7|TRBV15
CATSRSPGQGARGLNYEQYF
TGTGCCACCAGCAGATCCCCGGGACAGGGGGCGCGGGGACTCAACTACGAGCAGTACTTC
>-|-|TRBJ1-2|TRBV7-2
CASRTRENYGYTF
TGTGCCAGCAGGACGAGGGAAAACTATGGCTACACCTTC